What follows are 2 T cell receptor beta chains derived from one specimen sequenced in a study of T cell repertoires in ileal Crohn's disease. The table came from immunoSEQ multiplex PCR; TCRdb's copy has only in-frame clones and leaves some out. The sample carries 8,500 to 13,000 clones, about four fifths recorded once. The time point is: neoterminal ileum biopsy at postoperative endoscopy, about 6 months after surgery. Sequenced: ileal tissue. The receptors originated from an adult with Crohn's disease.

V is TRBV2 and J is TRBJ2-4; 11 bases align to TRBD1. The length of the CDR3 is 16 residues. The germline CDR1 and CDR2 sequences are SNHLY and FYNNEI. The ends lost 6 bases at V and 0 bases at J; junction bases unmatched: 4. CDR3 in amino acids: CASRDRGLEAKNIQYF. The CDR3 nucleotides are TGTGCCAGCAGGGACAGGGGGCTCGAAGCCAAAAACATTCAGTACTTC.

CDR3 sequence reads: CASSLLAGYNEQFF. The CDR3 DNA reads TGCGCCAGCAGCTTACTAGCGGGATACAATGAGCAGTTCTTC. The gene calls are TRBV5-1 and TRBJ2-1; 10 bases fit TRBD2. The ends lost 2 bases at V and 4 bases at J; junction bases unmatched: 0. CDR3 length: 14 residues. The germline V gene encodes CDR1 SGHRS and CDR2 YFSETQ.